This section outlines one T cell receptor (beta chain) sequence together with its context. The antigen it recognizes is unknown. The read comes to an end 3 residues before the CDR3 does, leaving the germline J gene to fill in the end. The CDR3 sequence holds 12 residues, the cysteine and phenylalanine included. The DNA shown is the part of the CDR3 that was read: 27 bases, in frame from base 1. The germline V gene sets CDR1 to MDHEN and CDR2 to SYDVKM. The data originate from a study of Tregs in tolerant kidney transplant recipients (dated by TCRdb to between 2018 and 2020). Background on the whole study: Transplants used related donors with nonmyeloablative bone marrow transplantation; mixed chimerism was transient in the human trials. The study used TCRbeta sequencing to identify donor-specific regulatory T cells before combined kidney and bone marrow transplantation, then tracked those cells after transplant.

General study outcomes and caveats: Biological reproducibility was not directly assessed, although technical replication error appeared to be minimal. The most biologically relevant and donor-specific TCRbeta repertoire appeared to be identified by expanding Tregs with activated donor B cells. Because the PCR primers were changed over time for some patients, nucleotide-level comparison could not be performed across the samples from those patients. Because the study included only a small number of patients, the results must be confirmed in larger populations and under other immunosuppression protocols. Donor-specific Treg expansion exceeded global Treg expansion in tolerant patients, suggesting antigen-driven rather than nonspecific expansion.

The time point label, read with the paper, signifies: blood sample drawn before combined kidney and bone marrow transplant. Thawed PBMCs were FACS-sorted into unstimulated Tregs (CD4+CD25+CD127-), CD4+ non-Tregs (CD4+CD25-), CD4 cells and CD8 cells. A few combined kidney and bone marrow transplant recipients from the ITN036ST trial were included as patients, and samples were available only from these trial subjects. Healthy control blood was processed to PBMCs by Ficoll density gradient and cryopreserved, and patient PBMCs were collected before and after transplant. For TCRbeta CDR3 sequencing, genomic DNA was extracted from sorted cells using the QIAGEN DNeasy Blood and Tissue Kit. High-throughput TCRbeta CDR3 sequencing, which included PCR amplification with bias correction and internal controls, was done commercially through immunoSEQ. The original methods were these. Unique productive TCRbeta sequences were defined by CDR3 nucleotide sequence when primers matched and otherwise by CDR3 amino acid sequence together with Vbeta and Jbeta genes. Sorting error was corrected by removing sequences shared between sorted populations at a frequency ratio of 2:1 or less, and the remaining shared sequences were assigned to the higher population. Donor-reactive sequences were defined as at least 5-fold expanded in CFSE-low cells versus unstimulated cells, with frequency of at least 0.01% in CFSE-low cells. Repertoire divergence was quantified by Jensen-Shannon divergence calculated from the top 100 TCRbeta sequences ranked by frequency. When a sample had multiple sequencing runs, each run was corrected for sorting error separately and the runs were then pooled. In its TCRdb copy, this immuneACCESS table keeps in-frame sequences only and misses some clones. Where compared with another copy, unresolved V genes explain less than half of these, and the others have no known cause. V and J calls plus clone size are reproduced from that table; the DNA served to infer D and trimming. The sample's records list under 35,000 clones. Of the sample, approximately 14% is held by the ten largest clones.

The sample was CD8+ T cells from blood, taken before the transplant. This TCR derives from a human donor who received a combined kidney and bone marrow transplant. The chain joins TRBV28 to TRBJ2-4; the D segment could be TRBD2, given 5 matching bases. The CDR3 bases that were read are TGTGCCAGCAGTCAACCCGGACTCGGT. Translated, this gives CASSQPGLG. The full CDR3 protein is CASSQPGLGQYF.